This TCR beta chain was obtained from a study of cytomegalovirus exposure and HLA in healthy donors (dated by TCRdb to 2016 to 2017). In terms of the full investigation: According to a later analysis, the 120 or so validation repertoires were produced on the same platform as the approximately 690 repertoires of the first cohort. The aim of the study was to test whether cataloging public T cell receptors could identify signatures of past pathogen exposure. Along with the roughly 610-subject first cohort, a separate validation cohort of about 110 different subjects was used. High-throughput TCR immunosequencing, statistical association of individual TCRs with disease status, and machine learning were combined to predict cytomegalovirus infection status.

Library preparation employed the immunoSEQ multiplex PCR assay. In the source study's methods: To diagnose cytomegalovirus status from the catalog of TCR beta chain sequences, a statistical classification framework was built. The table comes from immuneACCESS by way of TCRdb, which keeps in-frame sequences with V and J called. Part of the clones is missing from these tables; in studies checked, under half for an unresolved V gene and the rest for unknown reasons. D and trimming were read from the DNA, whereas the V and J calls and clone size are those reported in that table. The sample table lists 60,000 to 90,000 clones, around four fifths of them with a count of one. Around 3% of the sample lies in the top ten. From the cysteine up to the phenylalanine, the CDR3 has a length of 18 residues. Only the CDR3 DNA stays, 54 bases, in frame from base 1. Relative to germline, V is missing 3 bases and J is missing 2 bases, with 15 bases of the junction outside any gene match. CDR1 and CDR2 are drawn from the germline V gene (reference sequence): MNHEY, SMNVEV.

Separate from the roughly 700-subject first cohort, the validation cohort of 95 to 150 subjects was the group to which the donors belonged. Overall study outcomes, separate from this receptor: In both the original and validation cohorts, the classifier was reported to diagnose cytomegalovirus status with high specificity and sensitivity. All 120 or so repertoires were used to score co-occurrence in the validation cohort in a later analysis, because that analysis had no HLA typing for the cohort. It was suggested by the authors that the approach could potentially be generalized to other disease states and immunological phenotypes. While some public TCRs were present in many individuals, most TCR sequences turned up only very rarely across donors. In vitro tests confirmed that three of the cytomegalovirus-associated TCR beta chains recognize cytomegalovirus antigens. A total of some 180 TCR beta chains were listed by the study as associated with cytomegalovirus. A later analysis found that TCRs clustered in the first cohort also tended to co-occur in the approximately 120 validation repertoires, with approximately 94% of cluster scores above 0.

A note on this clone: It lacks a known antigen. Base qualities are missing; no much larger clone stands one base away.

The specimen was PBMCs. The sequence came from a man younger than 45 in good health and CMV-seronegative. The V gene is TRBV27 and the J gene is TRBJ1-2, with TRBD1 matching 7 junction bases. The CDR3 corresponds to CASSFRGTALPFNYGYTF. The DNA sequence is TGTGCCAGCAGTTTCAGAGGGACAGCCCTACCTTTCAACTATGGCTACACCTTC.